The 6 T cell receptor beta chains listed next were all sequenced from one sample in a study of cytomegalovirus exposure and HLA in healthy donors. PCR was performed using 60 Vbeta and 13 Jbeta primers. The data were produced by immunoSEQ multiplex PCR, yet TCRdb's version contains in-frame clones alone and is incomplete. This sample contains tens of thousands of clones. The sequencing sample was made of PBMCs. The source is a young man in good health and CMV-seronegative.

The V call is TRBV30, the J call TRBJ2-4; 10 bases map to TRBD1. CDR1 is GTSNPN and CDR2 is SVGIG in the germline V gene (reference sequence). CDR3 length equals 15 residues. V lost 8 bases, J lost 0 bases, and 7 bases stayed unmatched. The CDR3 is CAGGGQGVAKNIQYF. The DNA of the CDR3 is TGTGCCGGGGGAGGACAGGGGGTAGCCAAAAACATTCAGTACTTC.

The V call is TRBV5-1, the J call TRBJ1-4; the match to TRBD1 covers 7 bases. The V gene end was trimmed by 4 bases and the J gene end by 0 bases; junction bases not matched to a gene: 12. The CDR3 is 18 residues long. Germline CDR1 reads SGHRS; CDR2 reads YFSETQ. CDR3 nucleotide sequence: TGCGCCAGCAGCCGCACTCGACAGGGAACCGCAACTAATGAAAAACTGTTTTTT. Translating gives CASSRTRQGTATNEKLFF. Variable domain in full (rest from reference TRBV5-1 and TRBJ1-4): KAGVTQTPRYLIKTRGQQVTLSCSPISGHRSVSWYQQTPGQGLQFLFEYFSETQRNKGNFPGRFSGRQFSNSRSEMNVSTLELGDSALYLCASSRTRQGTATNEKLFFGSGTQLSVL.

The gene calls are TRBV18 and TRBJ2-7, with 7 bases aligning to TRBD2. Looked up from germline, CDR1 is KGHSH and CDR2 is LQKENI. This CDR3 spans 13 amino acids. Trimming at V came to 3 bases and at J to 9 bases, leaving 8 bases not matched to a gene. CDR3 DNA sequence: TGTGCCAGCTCACCTAGGGAGGAGCGGGGGCAGTACTTC. Amino acid sequence: CASSPREERGQYF.

V is TRBV10-3 and J is TRBJ2-5; D might be TRBD1 (6 bases). Trimming removed 11 bases from V and 3 bases from J, with 16 bases in between. The CDR3 extends over 13 amino acids. Germline V gene sequence: CDR1 ENHRY, CDR2 SYGVKD. DNA for the CDR3: TGTGCCGCCAGAACACAGGGTGAAGAGACCCAGTACTTC. The encoded protein is CAARTQGEETQYF.

The chain uses TRBV5-1 and TRBJ2-5; D not certain. The V gene's germline CDR1 is SGHRS and CDR2 YFSETQ. Trimming cost V 4 bases and J 4 bases, with 11 bases left between them. The CDR3 length is 13 residues. In DNA, the CDR3 is TGCGCCAGCAGCGGTCTACCCGGAGAGACCCAGTACTTC. Its protein product is CASSGLPGETQYF.

The rearrangement links TRBV5-1 to TRBJ1-1; tentative D call: TRBD1 (5 bases). The CDR3 covers 14 residues. V was trimmed by 4 bases and J by 6 bases, leaving 16 bases between them. CDR1 and CDR2 (germline): SGHRS, YFSETQ. The chain's CDR3 is CASSRGARESEAFF. The CDR3 region has the DNA TGCGCCAGCAGCCGCGGGGCCAGGGAATCTGAAGCTTTCTTT.